This TCR beta chain was found in a study of T-cell reconstitution after alpha-beta-depleted transplantation in children. General study findings and limits: By one year post-transplant, T-cell counts and diversity largely arose from T cells that were newly produced. Some patients owed their high day-60 TCRbeta diversity to surviving recipient T cells and thymic progenitors. Where alpha-beta T cells came from about two months after transplant was reportedly several hundred expanded graft clones.

The length of the CDR3 is 16 residues. Germline loops: CDR1 SGHRS, CDR2 YFSETQ. The V gene end was trimmed by 5 bases and the J gene end by 0 bases; junction bases not matched to a gene: 10. Unique molecular identifiers were used in preparing the TCRbeta library. TCRdb processed the PCR reads anew with MiXCR; each CDR3 protein has one entry. The sample records some 150,000 distinct CDR3 sequences, about 9% being singletons. This clonotype was found a few times. The antigen is not known. The chain is built from TRBV5-1 and TRBJ1-1; 7 nucleotides line up with TRBD1. The TCR was taken from a female patient aged 2 to 10 who had a stem cell transplant for congenital amegakaryocytic thrombocytopenia, so the T cells may come from the graft donor. This specimen consisted of PBMCs, mostly from graft donor cells, obtained 180 days after TCRalphabeta/CD19-depleted stem cell transplant. The CDR3 spells CASRTEGALMNTEAFF. CDR3 bases: TGCGCCAGCAGAACTGAGGGGGCCCTAATGAACACTGAAGCTTTCTTT.